This T cell receptor beta chain was retrieved from a study of blood T cell repertoires in COVID-19. Turning to the study itself: The origin of the acute and convalescent COVID-19 samples was the United States, Italy and Spain. The analysed material was cDNA or gDNA that came from T cells, B-cell-depleted T cells, or PBMCs.

In the original processing: From reference gene primer amplification, estimates of nucleated cell counts were derived. Here immunoSEQ multiplex PCR was the method, and the copy in TCRdb shows in-frame clones only, minus some. Clonal size and the V and J genes are those of that table, whereas D and trimming came from the DNA. Of about 180,000 clones in the sample, 90% were seen once. CDR1 is LGHNT and CDR2 is FRNRAP in the germline V gene. With V trimmed by 5 bases and J by 4 bases, 7 bases remained unmatched. The CDR3 runs to 16 residues. The specimen sequenced was peripheral blood. The chain recombines TRBV12-5 with TRBJ2-5; 13 nucleotides match TRBD2. This receptor was taken from a man aged 50 or older with acute or convalescent COVID-19. The CDR3 region is CASGPGLAGALETQYF. CDR3 nucleotide sequence: TGTGCTAGTGGTCCTGGACTAGCGGGAGCTTTAGAGACCCAGTACTTC.